Listed below are T cell receptor beta chains from one sample, sequenced in a study of T cell responses to AZD1222 COVID-19 vaccine. Using immunoSEQ multiplex PCR, the repertoire was profiled, and TCRdb retains in-frame clones only, with some absent. In the table there are some 170,000 clones, around nine tenths of which are singletons. The sample here was peripheral blood, taken on day 0 of AZD1222 vaccination. These receptors were taken from an adult in good health. The CDR3 runs from the conserved cysteine through the conserved F or W. A D gene is named only where the DNA matches it firmly. The size entry is marked missing in some rows and otherwise reads once, few, many or a size class.

J gene | V gene | clone size | D gene | CDR3 protein | CDR3 DNA
TRBJ1-2 | TRBV2 | NA | NA | CASSDSAGNYGYTF | TGTGCCAGCAGTGATAGCGCGGGTAACTATGGCTACACCTTC
TRBJ1-3 | TRBV6-5 | NA | NA | CASSYGPGSGNTIYF | TGTGCCAGCAGTTATGGTCCGGGCTCTGGAAACACCATATATTTT
TRBJ2-5 | TRBV9 | NA | NA | CASGDRRTQYF | TGTGCCAGCGGCGACCGTAGGACCCAGTACTTC
TRBJ2-5 | TRBV15 | NA | NA | CATSRTRSQETQYF | TGTGCCACCAGCAGAACTCGCAGCCAAGAGACCCAGTACTTC
TRBJ1-1 | TRBV6-5 | NA | TRBD1 | CASREGAYTEAFF | TGTGCCAGCAGGGAGGGGGCCTACACTGAAGCTTTCTTT
TRBJ1-2 | TRBV3-1/TRBV3-2 | NA | TRBD1 | CASSQVGTGDYGYTF | TGTGCCAGCAGCCAAGTAGGGACAGGTGACTATGGCTACACCTTC
TRBJ1-6 | TRBV10-2 | NA | TRBD1 | CASRGQLNSPLHF | TGCGCCAGCAGGGGACAGCTAAATTCACCCCTCCACTTT
TRBJ2-5 | TRBV30 | few | NA | CACTRDTEETQYF | TGTGCCTGCACCCGGGACACCGAAGAGACCCAGTACTTC
TRBJ1-2 | TRBV5-4 | NA | NA | CASSLDANYGYTF | TGTGCCAGCAGCTTGGACGCAAACTATGGCTACACCTTC
TRBJ1-2 | TRBV11-2 | NA | NA | CASSLTGFGYTF | TGTGCCAGCAGCTTGACAGGTTTTGGCTACACCTTC
TRBJ2-7 | TRBV29-1 | NA | TRBD1 | CSARDRSTYEQYF | TGCAGCGCCCGGGACAGGTCGACCTACGAGCAGTACTTC
TRBJ2-1 | TRBV12-3/TRBV12-4 | NA | NA | CASSHGLSNEQFF | TGTGCCAGCAGTCACGGCCTAAGCAATGAGCAGTTCTTC
TRBJ2-6 | TRBV6-5 | NA | NA | CASSDGPGANVLTF | TGTGCCAGCTCGGACGGGCCTGGGGCCAACGTCCTGACTTTC
TRBJ2-2 | TRBV6-5 | NA | NA | CASSSRPITGELFF | TGTGCCAGCAGTAGCCGCCCTATCACCGGGGAGCTGTTTTTT
TRBJ2-1 | TRBV6-5 | few | NA | CASRTGGPYNEQFF | TGTGCCAGCAGGACCGGGGGCCCTTACAATGAGCAGTTCTTC